Below are 14 T cell receptor beta chains sequenced from a single sample in a study of blood T cell repertoires in COVID-19. TCRdb keeps only in-frame clones here, not all; method: immunoSEQ multiplex PCR. This sample has about 82,000 clones, with around 83% found just once. Sample: peripheral blood. These receptors were collected from a woman aged 60 to 75 with acute or convalescent COVID-19.

The chain links TRBV5-1 to TRBJ2-6; D call uncertain. V lost 1 base and J 0 bases, leaving 2 bases between the germline ends. There are 14 residues in the CDR3. Germline CDR1 SGHRS, CDR2 YFSETQ. The CDR3 coding sequence is TGCGCCAGCAGCTTGTACTCTGGGGCCAACGTCCTGACTTTC. It encodes CASSLYSGANVLTF.

The chain carries TRBV19 and TRBJ2-1; 8 positions agree with TRBD1. Trimming took 8 bases from V and 7 from J; bases not matched to a gene: 13. Germline lookup yields CDR1 LNHDA and CDR2 SQIVND (reference sequence). This CDR3 spans 15 amino acids. The CDR3 DNA follows: TGTGCCAGTCAAAGGGCGGGGACAGGCCAAAATGAGCAGTTCTTC. Encoded protein: CASQRAGTGQNEQFF.

V is TRBV13 and J is TRBJ2-2, with 13 bases matching TRBD2. In germline, CDR1 is PRHDT, CDR2 FYEKMQ (reference sequence). CDR3 length equals 21 residues. V lost 5 bases and J lost 0; bases outside the gene matches: 15. The CDR3 region is CASSAEPTGTSGITNTGELFF. CDR3 DNA: TGTGCCAGCAGCGCAGAGCCAACCGGGACTAGCGGGATTACGAACACCGGGGAGCTGTTTTTT.

The rearrangement uses TRBV6-1 and TRBJ1-4; D remains ambiguous. V was cut by 3 bases and J by 8 bases, with 10 bases left in between. Per germline, CDR1 MNHNS and CDR2 SASEGT. The length of the CDR3 is 13 residues. DNA for the CDR3: TGTGCCAGCAGTGACAGATCTTTGGAAAAACTGTTTTTT. This encodes CASSDRSLEKLFF.

V is TRBV6-6 and J is TRBJ2-3; maybe TRBD2 (5 bases). The CDR3 runs 14 residues. The ends were cut back, 6 bases at V and 2 bases at J, with 12 bases in the middle. Germline V lookup: CDR1 MNHNY, CDR2 SVGAGI (reference sequence). The CDR3 sequence: CASSPDSFTDTQYF. The CDR3 DNA sequence: TGTGCCAGCAGCCCGGACTCCTTCACAGATACGCAGTATTTT.

A single count supports this clone. This rearrangement joins TRBV29-1 to TRBJ1-2, with 10 bases lining up with TRBD1. The germline V gene has CDR1 SQVTM and CDR2 ANQGSEA. The CDR3 is 13 residues long. J lost 2 bases, V lost 6 bases, and 3 bases had no gene match. For the CDR3, the DNA is TGCAGCGTAGGGGGACAGGGGAACTATGGCTACACCTTC. Translation gives CSVGGQGNYGYTF.

The CDR3: CAWRGTGRFYGYTF. The CDR3 DNA reads TGTGCCTGGAGGGGGACAGGACGCTTCTATGGCTACACCTTC. The rearrangement joins TRBV30 to TRBJ1-2; 8 nucleotides align to TRBD1. CDR1 is GTSNPN, CDR2 SVGIG, per germline (reference sequence). The V segment lost 3 bases and the J segment 4 bases; nucleotides outside the gene matches: 7. The CDR3 runs 14 residues.

This chain joins TRBV9 and TRBJ2-7, with 14 bases that match TRBD2. J gave up 6 bases and V 1 base, and 3 bases lay outside the gene matches. The CDR3 runs 15 residues. CDR1 is SGDLS, CDR2 YYNGEE, per germline. This CDR3 is CASSVLGLAGGEQYF. Written as DNA, the CDR3 is TGTGCCAGCAGCGTACTTGGACTAGCGGGAGGCGAGCAGTACTTC.

The table lists this clone with a count of one. The rearrangement links TRBV6-5 to TRBJ1-5; TRBD1 agrees at 9 bases. Germline V gene sequence: CDR1 MNHEY, CDR2 SVGAGI. The CDR3 has 15 amino acids. Unmatched junction bases numbered 2, after V lost 0 bases and J lost 5 bases. For the CDR3, the DNA is TGTGCCAGCAGTTACTCCGGGACAGGGCATCAGCCCCAGCATTTT. Encoded protein: CASSYSGTGHQPQHF.

The gene calls are TRBV6-5 and TRBJ1-2, with 10 bases matching TRBD1. Trimming cost V 7 bases and J 8 bases; bases outside gene matches: 7. CDR1 and CDR2 (germline): MNHEY, SVGAGI. The CDR3 has 13 amino acids. CDR3 DNA sequence: TGTGCCAGCACCTCGACAGGGGGCCGGGGCTACACCTTC. Protein: CASTSTGGRGYTF.

The chain employs TRBV24-1 and TRBJ1-2; D perhaps matches TRBD1 (5 bases). The CDR3 contains 15 residues. Germline CDR1 reads KGHDR; CDR2 reads SFDVKD. V was cut by 5 bases and J by 2 bases, with 14 bases left in between. This chain's CDR3 is CATSGTAGGNYGYTF. The CDR3 nucleotides are TGTGCCACCAGTGGGACGGCGGGGGGGAACTATGGCTACACCTTC.

This chain joins TRBV2 and TRBJ2-5, with 7 bases that match TRBD1. Germline CDR1 and CDR2: SNHLY and FYNNEI. Trimming at V came to 7 bases and at J to 5 bases, leaving 16 bases not matched to a gene. The CDR3 runs 16 residues. CDR3 nucleotides: TGTGCCAGCAATTGGTTTACAGGGGCCGGATCGGAGACCCAGTACTTC. This gives the protein CASNWFTGAGSETQYF. The whole variable domain, filled in from reference TRBV2 and TRBJ2-5, reads EPEVTQTPSHQVTQMGQEVILRCVPISNHLYFYWYRQILGQKVEFLVSFYNNEISEKSEIFDDQFSVERPDGSNFTLKIRSTKLEDSAMYFCASNWFTGAGSETQYFGPGTRLLVL.

The chain recombines TRBV11-3 with TRBJ2-5; 9 bases fit TRBD1. Germline assignment: CDR1 SGHNT and CDR2 YENEEA. The CDR3 is made up of 17 amino acids. The V gene end was trimmed by 3 bases and the J gene end by 2 bases; junction bases not matched to a gene: 10. The DNA of the CDR3 is TGTGCCAGCAGCTTGGGGGACAGGGTACTCGAGCAAGAGACCCAGTACTTC. Its translation: CASSLGDRVLEQETQYF.

The rearrangement links TRBV24-1 to TRBJ1-2, with D perhaps matching TRBD1 (6 bases). Germline CDR1 reads KGHDR; CDR2 reads SFDVKD. This CDR3 has 14 amino acids. Trimming removed 4 bases at V and 2 bases at J, with 10 bases between. The CDR3 region has the DNA TGTGCCACCAGTGAGGGGGGGCCGAACTATGGCTACACCTTC. Amino acid sequence: CATSEGGPNYGYTF.